The 18 T cell receptor beta chains below were found in one sample sequenced in a study of blood T cell repertoires in COVID-19. Using immunoSEQ multiplex PCR, the repertoire was profiled, and TCRdb retains in-frame clones only, with some absent. This sample has about 110,000 clones, with approximately 82% found just once. Sequenced: peripheral blood. All receptors derive from a woman between 55 and 75 years old with acute or convalescent COVID-19.

The rearrangement joins TRBV7-3 to TRBJ2-1, with a possible D match to TRBD1 (6 bases). Germline CDR1 SGHTA, CDR2 FQGTGA. V dropped 3 bases and J dropped 8 bases, with 23 bases sitting between them. The CDR3 has 17 residues. CDR3 in amino acids: CASSFDTGPRQVYEQFF. In DNA form, the CDR3 reads TGTGCCAGCAGCTTCGATACCGGTCCAAGACAGGTTTATGAGCAGTTCTTC.

This rearrangement joins TRBV19 to TRBJ1-2; D call uncertain. Looked up from germline, CDR1 is LNHDA and CDR2 is SQIVND (reference sequence). The CDR3 consists of 12 residues. Trimming removed 9 bases from V and 6 bases from J, with 14 bases in between. CDR3 loop: CASHGGLNGYTF. CDR3 coding DNA: TGTGCCAGCCACGGAGGGCTAAATGGCTACACCTTC.

This clone was seen once. V usage is TRBV27 and J usage is TRBJ1-5, with 8 positions matching TRBD1. Looked up from germline, CDR1 is MNHEY and CDR2 is SMNVEV (reference sequence). The junction had 9 bases not matched to a gene; V was cut back by 5 bases and J by 3 bases. The CDR3 has 16 residues. The CDR3 loop reads CASSRTGGLDNQPQHF. The CDR3 nucleotides read TGTGCCAGCAGTCGAACAGGGGGTTTGGACAATCAGCCCCAGCATTTT.

The genes are TRBV28 and TRBJ1-5; 9 bases fit TRBD1. The CDR3 loop spans 15 amino acids. The junction had 7 bases not matched to a gene; V was cut back by 5 bases and J by 5 bases. Germline-derived CDR1 and CDR2 are MDHEN and SYDVKM. In nucleotides, the CDR3 is TGTGCCAGCAGTCCGGGACAGGGTCGGGATCAGCCCCAGCATTTT. Protein: CASSPGQGRDQPQHF.

The chain links TRBV11-2 to TRBJ1-2; TRBD1 aligns across 8 bases. The CDR3 has 13 amino acids. The germline V gene has CDR1 SGHAT and CDR2 FQNNGV. The V and J ends lost 5 bases and 3 bases, in that order; junction bases with no gene match: 2. As DNA, the CDR3 is TGTGCCAGCAGCCCGGACAGGGACTATGGCTACACCTTC. It specifies CASSPDRDYGYTF. Full variable domain (rest looked up from reference TRBV11-2 and TRBJ1-2): EAGVAQSPRYKIIEKRQSVAFWCNPISGHATLYWYQQILGQGPKLLIQFQNNGVVDDSQLPKDRFSAERLKGVDSTLKIQPAKLEDSAVYLCASSPDRDYGYTFGSGTRLTVV.

V gene TRBV5-4 combines with J gene TRBJ2-1; D might be TRBD2 (6 bases). The CDR3 has 14 residues. Germline V lookup: CDR1 SGHNT, CDR2 YYREEE (reference sequence). Trimming cost V 4 bases and J 9 bases, with 17 bases left between them. This CDR3 is CASSQTRLGSEQFF. Here the CDR3 DNA reads TGTGCCAGCAGCCAGACTAGGTTAGGCAGTGAGCAGTTCTTC.

The V gene is TRBV9, the J gene TRBJ1-6; D is perhaps TRBD1 (5 bases). The V gene's germline CDR1 is SGDLS and CDR2 YYNGEE. The V and J ends lost 3 bases and 4 bases respectively, with 11 bases between them. The CDR3 is made up of 15 amino acids. The CDR3 sequence: CASSGGTSYNSPLHF. The CDR3 bases are TGTGCCAGCAGCGGCGGGACTTCGTATAATTCACCCCTCCACTTT.

The chain employs TRBV7-9 and TRBJ1-2, with 9 bases fitting TRBD1. The CDR3 loop spans 13 amino acids. With 3 bases clipped from V and 5 bases from J, the junction kept 1 base outside the gene matches. Germline V gene sequence: CDR1 SEHNR, CDR2 FQNEAQ (reference sequence). CDR3 in amino acids: CASSLDRGYGYTF. DNA of the CDR3: TGTGCCAGCAGCTTGGACAGGGGATATGGCTACACCTTC. The whole variable domain, filled in from reference TRBV7-9 and TRBJ1-2, reads DTGVSQNPRHKITKRGQNVTFRCDPISEHNRLYWYRQTLGQGPEFLTYFQNEAQLEKSRLLSDRFSAERPKGSFSTLEIQRTEQGDSAMYLCASSLDRGYGYTFGSGTRLTVV.

V and J are TRBV4-3 and TRBJ1-2; D is possibly TRBD1 (6 bases). CDR1 and CDR2 from the germline V gene are LGHNA and YSLEER. The CDR3 has 14 residues. V was shortened by 2 bases and J by 3 bases, with 10 bases between the two germline ends. Written as DNA, the CDR3 is TGCGCCAGCAGCCAATGGGGACAACACTATGGCTACACCTTC. Residues: CASSQWGQHYGYTF.

The V and J genes are TRBV12-3 or TRBV12-4 and TRBJ2-2; TRBD2 matches 7 bases. This CDR3 has 13 amino acids. Trimming removed 7 bases from V and 6 bases from J; junction bases left unmatched: 5. The CDR3 here is CASIGGDAGELFF. CDR3 bases: TGTGCCAGCATTGGGGGGGACGCCGGGGAGCTGTTTTTT.

This clone appeared a few times. The chain recombines TRBV5-4 with TRBJ1-2; tentatively, D is TRBD1 (6 bases). Germline CDR1 is SGHNT and CDR2 is YYREEE (reference sequence). V lost 4 bases to trimming and J lost 3 bases, with 10 bases between them. The CDR3 totals 13 residues. The CDR3 spells CASSPWTDYGYTF. The CDR3 bases are TGTGCCAGCAGCCCCTGGACAGACTATGGCTACACCTTC.

This sequence joins TRBV3-1 (or the pseudogene TRBV3-2) and TRBJ1-3, with 9 bases lining up with TRBD1. This CDR3 is built from 16 residues. Germline trimming cut 1 base from V and 1 base from J; bases unmatched to any gene: 2. Germline V gene lookup returns CDR1 LGHDT and CDR2 YNNKEL (reference sequence). As DNA, the CDR3 is TGTGCCAGCAGCCAAGCCGGGACAGGGTCTGGAAACACCATATATTTT. Translated: CASSQAGTGSGNTIYF.

The chain combines TRBV18 with TRBJ1-2; 8 bases align to TRBD1. This CDR3 has 14 residues. Germline CDR1 is KGHSH and CDR2 is LQKENI. V lost 2 bases, J lost 6 bases, and 5 bases stayed unmatched. CDR3 amino acids: CASSPRTGGNGYTF. The CDR3 DNA sequence: TGTGCCAGCTCACCAAGAACAGGGGGAAATGGCTACACCTTC.

CDR3 region: CASSTTGVTTEAFF. In DNA form, the CDR3 reads TGTGCCAGCAGCACAACAGGGGTGACCACTGAAGCTTTCTTT. The J gene is TRBJ1-1, the V gene TRBV7-9; 7 bases are a match to TRBD1. Unmatched junction bases numbered 7, after V lost 5 bases and J lost 4 bases. Germline lookup yields CDR1 SEHNR and CDR2 FQNEAQ (reference sequence). The CDR3 is 14 amino acids.

The chain uses TRBV28 and TRBJ1-5; possibly TRBD1 for D (6 bases). CDR1 MDHEN and CDR2 SYDVKM come from the germline V gene. Trimming left V 7 bases short and J 6 bases short, with 22 bases between. This CDR3 has 16 residues. The DNA for the CDR3 is TGTGCCAGCACCCTCCGAGGGACCCTAGGGGGTCAGCCCCAGCATTTT. Translation: CASTLRGTLGGQPQHF.

The chain has TRBV19 and TRBJ2-2, with unresolved D. From germline, CDR1 is LNHDA and CDR2 SQIVND (reference sequence). The CDR3 totals 14 residues. V shed 1 base and J shed 0 bases, with 3 bases lying between them. The CDR3: CASSIGPNTGELFF. CDR3 sequence (DNA): TGTGCCAGTAGTATAGGGCCGAACACCGGGGAGCTGTTTTTT.

The chain joins TRBV12-3 or TRBV12-4 to TRBJ2-7; D might be TRBD2 (6 bases). CDR3 length: 13 residues. V was cut by 6 bases and J by 4 bases, with 13 bases left in between. The chain's CDR3 is CASSRGEAYEQYF. CDR3 DNA sequence: TGTGCCAGCAGCCGAGGGGAGGCTTACGAGCAGTACTTC.

The rearrangement uses TRBV3-1 (or the pseudogene TRBV3-2) and TRBJ1-1; perhaps TRBD1 as D (5 bases). Between the trimmed V and J ends, which lost 4 bases and 1 base, there was a span of 7 bases. This CDR3 comprises 13 residues. Germline V gene sequence: CDR1 LGHDT, CDR2 YNNKEL (reference sequence). CDR3: CASSLTENTEAFF. CDR3 coding DNA: TGTGCCAGCAGCCTGACAGAGAACACTGAAGCTTTCTTT.